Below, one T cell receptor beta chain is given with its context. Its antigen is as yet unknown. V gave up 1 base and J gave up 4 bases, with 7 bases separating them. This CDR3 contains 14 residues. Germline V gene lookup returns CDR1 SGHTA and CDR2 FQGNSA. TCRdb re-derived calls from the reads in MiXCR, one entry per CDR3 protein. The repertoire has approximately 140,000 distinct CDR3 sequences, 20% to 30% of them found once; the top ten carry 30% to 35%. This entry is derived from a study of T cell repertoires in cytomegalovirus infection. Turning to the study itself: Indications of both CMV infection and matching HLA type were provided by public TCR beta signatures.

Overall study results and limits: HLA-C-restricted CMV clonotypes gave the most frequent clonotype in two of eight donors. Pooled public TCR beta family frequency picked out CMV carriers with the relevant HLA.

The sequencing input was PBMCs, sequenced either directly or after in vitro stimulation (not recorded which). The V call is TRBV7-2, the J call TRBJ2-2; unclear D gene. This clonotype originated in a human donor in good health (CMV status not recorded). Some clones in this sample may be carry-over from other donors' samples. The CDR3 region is CASSLVVGTGELFF. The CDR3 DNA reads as TGTGCCAGCAGCTTAGTCGTGGGCACCGGGGAGCTGTTTTTT.